The 28 T cell receptor beta chains given below trace back to one sample, sequenced in a study of monozygotic twins with inflammatory bowel disease. From its re-call of the 5' RACE reads, TCRdb lists each CDR3 protein once, without DNA. The sample has some 170,000 distinct CDR3 sequences; the top ten hold roughly 2.4%. Sample: blood. These TCRs come from a human donor with ulcerative colitis or Crohn's disease, or a healthy co-twin of an affected twin (not recorded which).

This chain connects TRBV7-9 to TRBJ2-3; TCRdb returns TRBD1, unconfirmable since there is no DNA. This CDR3 has 15 residues. Germline V lookup: CDR1 SEHNR, CDR2 FQNEAQ (reference sequence). This CDR3 is CASTLGQLSTDTQYF.

This chain links TRBV12-3 or TRBV12-4 with TRBJ2-1; without DNA, the TCRdb call of TRBD1 cannot be checked. CDR3 length: 13 residues. CDR3 residues: CAVGGGTYNEQFF.

The V gene is TRBV4-3, the J gene TRBJ2-7; TCRdb names TRBD2, which stays unverified in the absence of DNA. Germline V CDR1 and CDR2: LGHNA, YSLEER. CDR3 length: 15 residues. This CDR3 is CASSQTSGSKNEQYF.

V gene TRBV12-3 or TRBV12-4 combines with J gene TRBJ1-4. The CDR3 is 14 amino acids. The CDR3: CASSLGTAYEKLFF.

This chain uses TRBV4-1 with TRBJ1-1; TCRdb proposes TRBD1, but this gene call is untestable without DNA. The CDR3 length is 15 residues. Germline V CDR1 and CDR2: MGHRA, YSYEKL. CDR3 region: CASNPRWTVATEAFF.

The V call is TRBV4-3, the J call TRBJ2-3. Germline V gives CDR1 LGHNA, CDR2 YSLEER. CDR3 length: 17 amino acids. CDR3 amino acids: CASSQRFGTPSTDTQYF.

The V call is TRBV28, the J call TRBJ2-7; as DNA is missing, the TRBD1 call by TCRdb cannot be tested. Per germline, CDR1 MDHEN and CDR2 SYDVKM. The CDR3 runs to 13 residues. This chain's CDR3 is CASSRDDLHEQYF.

The chain couples TRBV15 to TRBJ1-4. The length of the CDR3 is 15 residues. Germline lookup yields CDR1 LNHNV and CDR2 YYDKDF (reference sequence). The CDR3 reads CATSRGGLLNEKLFF.

The rearrangement joins TRBV4-1 to TRBJ2-1; TCRdb reports TRBD2, a call that lacks DNA to check it against. Germline V lookup: CDR1 MGHRA, CDR2 YSYEKL. CDR3 length: 18 residues. CDR3 sequence: CASSPGLAGGRRKSEQFF.

The chain recombines TRBV7-5 with TRBJ2-3; without DNA, the TCRdb call of TRBD2 cannot be checked. TRBV7-5 is labeled a pseudogene. The CDR3 covers 20 residues. The CDR3 loop reads CISVSEATQSGEEGTDTQYF.

V and J are TRBV3-1 and TRBJ2-7; the D call of TRBD1 rests on TCRdb alone, since no DNA is present to check it. Per the germline V gene, CDR1 is LGHDT and CDR2 is YNNKEL (reference sequence). The CDR3 length is 11 residues. CDR3 region: CAIGTPWFIYF.

The CDR3 loop reads CSASKRTGDYTEAFF. The genes are TRBV20-1 and TRBJ1-1; the TRBD1 assignment by TCRdb is unverifiable without DNA. Germline assignment: CDR1 DFQATT and CDR2 SNEGSKA (reference sequence). The CDR3 length is 15 residues.

This chain links TRBV20-1 with TRBJ1-6. From germline, CDR1 is DFQATT and CDR2 SNEGSKA (reference sequence). The CDR3 consists of 17 residues. CDR3 protein: CSARDSGRWGSNSPLHF.

The chain recombines TRBV28 with TRBJ2-2. The CDR3 is 13 amino acids. Germline assignment: CDR1 MDHEN and CDR2 SYDVKM. The CDR3 sequence is CASSPTVTGELFF.

This chain uses TRBV7-2 with TRBJ1-2; the D call of TRBD1 rests on TCRdb alone, since no DNA is present to check it. This CDR3 has 14 amino acids. The germline V gene encodes CDR1 SGHTA and CDR2 FQGNSA. The CDR3 region is CASSLMGAGYGYTF.

This sequence joins TRBV6-5 and TRBJ1-2; lacking DNA, the TRBD1 call made by TCRdb goes unchecked. The CDR3 length is 13 residues. CDR1 MNHEY and CDR2 SVGAGI come from the germline V gene. The CDR3 sequence: CASSYSTGGGYTF.

V gene TRBV3-1 combines with J gene TRBJ2-7; TCRdb's D call, TRBD2, is unchecked because there is no DNA. CDR1 LGHDT and CDR2 YNNKEL come from the germline V gene (reference sequence). The CDR3 runs to 14 residues. The CDR3 loop reads CASSWREASYEQYF.

V and J are TRBV10-3 and TRBJ2-1; TCRdb reports TRBD1, a call that lacks DNA to check it against. Germline V CDR1 and CDR2: ENHRY, SYGVKD. The CDR3 spans 15 residues. This CDR3 is CAITVEGATDNEQFF.

The chain uses TRBV19 and TRBJ1-2; TCRdb outputs TRBD1, but without DNA this stays unchecked. CDR1 and CDR2 (germline): LNHDA, SQIVND (reference sequence). The CDR3 contains 14 residues. CDR3 residues: CASSHRDRVYGYTF. The whole variable domain, filled in from reference TRBV19 and TRBJ1-2, reads DGGITQSPKYLFRKEGQNVTLSCEQNLNHDAMYWYRQDPGQGLRLIYYSQIVNDFQKGDIAEGYSVSREKKESFPLTVTSAQKNPTAFYLCASSHRDRVYGYTFGSGTRLTVV.

This chain joins TRBV6-2 or TRBV6-3 and TRBJ2-1. Germline CDR1 and CDR2: MNHEY and SVGEGT. The CDR3 length is 14 residues. The CDR3 loop is CASSPVSSYNEQFF.

The chain has TRBV2 and TRBJ1-5; absent DNA, TCRdb's TRBD1 call cannot be checked. CDR3 size: 17 residues. Germline V CDR1 and CDR2: SNHLY, FYNNEI. The CDR3 loop reads CASSTNQGSGGDQPQHF.

V is TRBV20-1 and J is TRBJ1-1. CDR1 and CDR2 from the germline V gene are DFQATT and SNEGSKA (reference sequence). The CDR3 has 14 amino acids. The CDR3 sequence is CSALLTNLNTEAFF.

The CDR3 sequence is CASGLSEGLGDGYTF. The genes are TRBV12-5 and TRBJ1-2. The CDR3 covers 15 residues. CDR1 is LGHNT and CDR2 is FRNRAP in the germline V gene.

This sequence joins TRBV15 and TRBJ1-4. Germline assignment: CDR1 LNHNV and CDR2 YYDKDF (reference sequence). This CDR3 spans 14 amino acids. This CDR3 is CATRNRATNEKLFF.

V usage is TRBV2 and J usage is TRBJ1-4. This CDR3 region has 14 residues. Germline loops: CDR1 SNHLY, CDR2 FYNNEI. The CDR3 loop reads CASQRIATNEKLFF.

The chain links TRBV30 to TRBJ1-1; TCRdb's D gene call, TRBD1, goes unchecked for lack of DNA. CDR1 and CDR2 from the germline V gene are GTSNPN and SVGIG (reference sequence). The CDR3 runs to 13 residues. The CDR3 loop reads CAWSRQGSAEAFF.

This rearrangement joins TRBV4-3 to TRBJ2-4. The CDR3 spans 14 residues. Per germline, CDR1 LGHNA and CDR2 YSLEER. This chain's CDR3 is CASSLRAAENIQYF.

The V call is TRBV24-1, the J call TRBJ2-6. Germline loops: CDR1 KGHDR, CDR2 SFDVKD. CDR3 length: 12 amino acids. The CDR3 sequence is CATSAGANVLTF.